This TCR beta chain came from a study of Tregs in tolerant kidney transplant recipients. Study observations and caveats: Findings come from small patient numbers and require larger validation.

Sequencing used immunoSEQ multiplex PCR; TCRdb keeps in-frame clones, though not all of them. The sample yields roughly 120,000 clones, around 94% seen once. This CDR3 spans 15 amino acids. Looked up from germline, CDR1 is SNHLY and CDR2 is FYNNEI. Deletions cut 3 bases from V and 1 base from J, with 10 bases between. As to this clone: The antigen is not known.

This receptor was obtained from a human donor in good health. Sequencing used CD4+ T cells from blood. The chain joins TRBV2 to TRBJ2-1, with D uncertain. The CDR3 is CASSDRIPSYNEQFF. The CDR3 DNA is TGTGCCAGCAGTGACAGGATTCCTTCCTACAATGAGCAGTTCTTC.